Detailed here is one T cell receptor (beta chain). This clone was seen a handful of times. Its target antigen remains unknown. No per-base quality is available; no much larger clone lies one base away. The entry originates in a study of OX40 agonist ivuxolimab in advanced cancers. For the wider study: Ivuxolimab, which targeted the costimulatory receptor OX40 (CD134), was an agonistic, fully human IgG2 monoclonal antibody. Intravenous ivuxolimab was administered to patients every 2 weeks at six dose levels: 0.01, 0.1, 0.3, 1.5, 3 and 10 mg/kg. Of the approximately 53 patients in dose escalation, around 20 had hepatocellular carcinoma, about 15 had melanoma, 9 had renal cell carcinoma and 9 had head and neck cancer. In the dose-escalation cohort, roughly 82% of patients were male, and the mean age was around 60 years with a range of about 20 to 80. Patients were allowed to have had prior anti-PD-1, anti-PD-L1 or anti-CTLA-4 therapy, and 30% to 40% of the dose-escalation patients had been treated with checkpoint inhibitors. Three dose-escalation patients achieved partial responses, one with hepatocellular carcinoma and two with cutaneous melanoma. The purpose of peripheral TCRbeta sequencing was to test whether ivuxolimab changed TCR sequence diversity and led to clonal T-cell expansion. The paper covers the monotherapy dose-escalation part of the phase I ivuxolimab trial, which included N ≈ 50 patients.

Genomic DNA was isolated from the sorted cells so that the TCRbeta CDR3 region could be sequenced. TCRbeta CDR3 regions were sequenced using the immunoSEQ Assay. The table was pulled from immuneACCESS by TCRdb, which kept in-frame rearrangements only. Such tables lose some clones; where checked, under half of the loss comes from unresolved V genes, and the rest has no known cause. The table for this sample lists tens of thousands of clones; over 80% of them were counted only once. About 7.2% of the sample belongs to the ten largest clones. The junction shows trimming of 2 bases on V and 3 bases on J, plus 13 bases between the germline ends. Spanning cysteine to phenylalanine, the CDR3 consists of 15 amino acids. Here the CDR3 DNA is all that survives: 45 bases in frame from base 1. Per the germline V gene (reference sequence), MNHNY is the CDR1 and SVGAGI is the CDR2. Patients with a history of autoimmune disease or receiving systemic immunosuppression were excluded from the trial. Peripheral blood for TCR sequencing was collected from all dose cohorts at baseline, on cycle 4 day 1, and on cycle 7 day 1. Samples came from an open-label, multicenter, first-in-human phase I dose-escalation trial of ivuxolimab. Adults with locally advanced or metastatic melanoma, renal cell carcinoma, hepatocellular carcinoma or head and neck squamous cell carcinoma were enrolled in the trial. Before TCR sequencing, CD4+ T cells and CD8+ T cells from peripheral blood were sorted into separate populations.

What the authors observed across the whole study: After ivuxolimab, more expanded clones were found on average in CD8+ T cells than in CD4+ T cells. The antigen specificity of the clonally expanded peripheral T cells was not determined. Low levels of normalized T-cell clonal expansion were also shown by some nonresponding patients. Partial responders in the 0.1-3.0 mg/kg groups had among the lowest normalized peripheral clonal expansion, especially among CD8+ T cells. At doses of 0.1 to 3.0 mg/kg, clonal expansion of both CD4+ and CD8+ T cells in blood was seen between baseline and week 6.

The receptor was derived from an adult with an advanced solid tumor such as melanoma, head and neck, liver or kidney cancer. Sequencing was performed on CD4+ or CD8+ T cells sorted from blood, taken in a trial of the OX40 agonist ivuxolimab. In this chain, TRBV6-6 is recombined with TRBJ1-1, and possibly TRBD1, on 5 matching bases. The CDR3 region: CASSYGRLGDTEAFF. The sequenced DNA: TGTGCCAGCAGTTACGGTCGGCTGGGGGACACTGAAGCTTTCTTT.